Below are 21 T cell receptor beta chains sequenced from a single sample in a study of blood T cell repertoires in COVID-19. Produced via immunoSEQ multiplex PCR; TCRdb's table is partial and in-frame only. Among under 400,000 clones listed, roughly 88% were seen once. The sample was peripheral blood. All receptors derive from a woman in her thirties with COVID-19, enrolled during active disease.

This clone was observed a handful of times. The chain uses TRBV5-1 and TRBJ1-5; D not resolved. The CDR3 consists of 13 residues. V was clipped by 3 bases and J by 4 bases, with 8 bases between them. Germline V gene data show CDR1 as SGHRS and CDR2 as YFSETQ. DNA of the CDR3: TGCGCCAGCAGCTCCGACACGAATCAGCCCCAGCATTTT. Translation: CASSSDTNQPQHF. Together with reference TRBV5-1 and TRBJ1-5, the CDR3 gives the full variable domain: KAGVTQTPRYLIKTRGQQVTLSCSPISGHRSVSWYQQTPGQGLQFLFEYFSETQRNKGNFPGRFSGRQFSNSRSEMNVSTLELGDSALYLCASSSDTNQPQHFGDGTRLSIL.

The chain joins TRBV6-4 to TRBJ2-7; 14 bases are shared with TRBD2. The end of the DNA fits TRBJ2-1 better, so the J call may be wrong. From germline, CDR1 is MRHNA and CDR2 SNTAGT. This CDR3 contains 15 residues. The CDR3 reads CASSASGTSGGEQFF. DNA for the CDR3: TGTGCCAGCAGTGCCTCCGGGACTAGCGGGGGTGAGCAGTTCTTC.

The rearrangement uses TRBV27 and TRBJ2-6; 9 positions agree with TRBD2. The CDR3 covers 16 residues. Germline V CDR1 and CDR2: MNHEY, SMNVEV (reference sequence). After removal of 2 bases from V and 4 bases from J, the junction contained 3 bases not matched to a gene. The CDR3 DNA is TGTGCCAGCAGTTTAGGACTAGCGACCGGGGCCAACGTCCTGACTTTC. It yields the protein CASSLGLATGANVLTF. Full variable domain (missing parts from reference TRBV27 and TRBJ2-6): EAQVTQNPRYLITVTGKKLTVTCSQNMNHEYMSWYRQDPGLGLRQIYYSMNVEVTDKGDVPEGYKVSRKEKRNFPLILESPSPNQTSLYFCASSLGLATGANVLTFGAGSRLTVL.

This clone was observed a single time. The rearrangement links TRBV19 to TRBJ1-1, with a possible D match to TRBD1 (6 bases). Germline V lookup: CDR1 LNHDA, CDR2 SQIVND (reference sequence). The germline V and J ends were trimmed by 3 bases and 2 bases, with 10 bases remaining between them. CDR3 length equals 14 residues. CDR3 coding DNA: TGTGCCAGTAGTATGGGGGGGCCTAACACTGAAGCTTTCTTT. Its protein is CASSMGGPNTEAFF.

This chain uses TRBV5-1 with TRBJ2-3, with 12 bases aligning to TRBD2. Per the germline V gene, CDR1 is SGHRS and CDR2 is YFSETQ. The J segment lost 5 bases and the V segment lost 4 bases, leaving 8 bases of the junction unmatched. This CDR3 comprises 16 residues. The CDR3 spells CASSPRTSGDGDTQYF. The CDR3 nucleotides are TGCGCCAGCAGCCCTCGGACTAGCGGGGACGGAGATACGCAGTATTTT.

The rearrangement uses TRBV27 and TRBJ2-1; 10 bases are a match to TRBD2. The CDR3 runs to 19 residues. The V and J ends lost 4 bases and 0 bases, in that order; junction bases with no gene match: 12. Looked up from germline, CDR1 is MNHEY and CDR2 is SMNVEV (reference sequence). CDR3 in amino acids: CASSWGISGGHSSYNEQFF. In DNA form, the CDR3 reads TGTGCCAGCAGTTGGGGGATTAGCGGGGGGCATAGCTCCTACAATGAGCAGTTCTTC.

V and J are TRBV5-4 and TRBJ1-3; 11 bases match TRBD1. The J segment lost 0 bases and the V segment lost 0 bases, leaving 5 bases of the junction unmatched. This CDR3 has 18 amino acids. Germline V lookup: CDR1 SGHNT, CDR2 YYREEE (reference sequence). The CDR3 DNA reads as TGTGCCAGCAGCTTGGCCCCGGGACAGGGGGACTCTGGAAACACCATATATTTT. It is translated as CASSLAPGQGDSGNTIYF.

The V and J genes are TRBV19 and TRBJ2-7; D ambiguous. V dropped 4 bases and J dropped 4 bases, with 26 bases sitting between them. The CDR3 length is 18 residues. Germline V CDR1 and CDR2: LNHDA, SQIVND (reference sequence). The CDR3 region is CASSTHPLAGQIPYEQYF. The CDR3 DNA reads as TGTGCCAGTAGTACACACCCTCTGGCAGGCCAAATCCCTTACGAGCAGTACTTC.

The rearrangement uses TRBV6-5 and TRBJ1-3; the match to TRBD1 covers 8 bases. V lost 2 bases and J lost 1; bases outside the gene matches: 4. CDR1 is MNHEY, CDR2 SVGAGI, per germline. The CDR3 totals 16 residues. The CDR3 coding sequence is TGTGCCAGCAGTTACACGGGGACAGGTTCTGGAAACACCATATATTTT. This codes for CASSYTGTGSGNTIYF.

The chain carries TRBV2 and TRBJ2-5; 10 nucleotides align to TRBD2. In germline, CDR1 is SNHLY, CDR2 FYNNEI. V lost 7 bases to trimming and J lost 0 bases; unmatched junction nucleotides: 5. The length of the CDR3 is 15 residues. The CDR3 nucleotides read TGTGCCAGCACCGAACTAGCGGGGAACCAAGAGACCCAGTACTTC. It encodes CASTELAGNQETQYF.

This clone was observed a single time. V is TRBV5-1 and J is TRBJ2-5; 11 bases fit TRBD2. V shed 2 bases and J 5 bases; nucleotides not matched to a gene: 11. From germline, CDR1 is SGHRS and CDR2 YFSETQ. There are 17 residues in the CDR3. CDR3 sequence: CASSFSSGTSGTETQYF. CDR3 nucleotide sequence: TGCGCCAGCAGCTTCTCCTCCGGGACTAGCGGAACGGAGACCCAGTACTTC.

The chain recombines TRBV3-1 (or the pseudogene TRBV3-2) with TRBJ2-1; a weak D match, TRBD2 (7 bases). Trimming removed 4 bases at V and 4 bases at J, with 17 bases between. Germline lookup yields CDR1 LGHDT and CDR2 YNNKEL (reference sequence). The CDR3 consists of 16 residues. In nucleotides, the CDR3 is TGTGCCAGCAGCCCAAGGGTGCGGGGGCCTTACAATGAGCAGTTCTTC. This gives the protein CASSPRVRGPYNEQFF.

Turning to this clone: Other DNA sequences of this sample code for an identical CDR3. The rearrangement links TRBV19 to TRBJ1-6, with D hard to call. V was cut by 5 bases and J by 9 bases, with 8 bases left in between. CDR1 is LNHDA and CDR2 is SQIVND in the germline V gene (reference sequence). The CDR3 covers 12 residues. CDR3 sequence (DNA): TGTGCCAGTAGTCTGGGAGGTTCACCCCTCCACTTT. This encodes CASSLGGSPLHF.

The gene calls are TRBV4-1 and TRBJ2-7; 8 bases are a match to TRBD2. The germline CDR1 and CDR2 sequences are MGHRA and YSYEKL. The CDR3 is 15 amino acids. Trimming at V came to 1 base and at J to 3 bases, leaving 5 bases not matched to a gene. This chain's CDR3 is CASSQGTTSGYEQYF. The CDR3 coding sequence is TGCGCCAGCAGCCAAGGAACAACTAGCGGCTACGAGCAGTACTTC.

This chain links TRBV18 with TRBJ1-1; D gene uncertain. Germline V CDR1 and CDR2: KGHSH, LQKENI. The ends were cut back, 10 bases at V and 2 bases at J, with 14 bases in the middle. The CDR3 contains 13 residues. The CDR3 DNA follows: TGTGCCACCACCGGTGGGCTTAACACTGAAGCTTTCTTT. Its protein product is CATTGGLNTEAFF.

The genes are TRBV12-5 and TRBJ2-1, with a weak D call TRBD2 (7 bases). Trimming removed 3 bases at V and 8 bases at J, with 11 bases between. Looked up from germline, CDR1 is LGHNT and CDR2 is FRNRAP. This CDR3 comprises 13 residues. This CDR3 reads CASGFPGGDEQFF. The CDR3 DNA follows: TGTGCTAGTGGTTTTCCGGGGGGCGATGAGCAGTTCTTC.

This clone was picked up one time. V gene TRBV6-6 combines with J gene TRBJ2-3; 12 bases are shared with TRBD1. Germline CDR1 and CDR2: MNHNY and SVGAGI (reference sequence). J was trimmed by 6 bases and V by 6 bases; bases with no gene match: 7. The CDR3 consists of 15 residues. This CDR3 is CASSTRDRGLDTQYF. CDR3 sequence (DNA): TGTGCCAGCAGCACCCGGGACAGGGGGCTTGATACGCAGTATTTT.

The chain joins TRBV7-9 to TRBJ1-1, with 8 bases aligning to TRBD1. The CDR3 totals 13 residues. The germline gives CDR1 SEHNR, CDR2 FQNEAQ (reference sequence). V dropped 5 bases and J dropped 7; count of bases not matched to a gene: 6. DNA of the CDR3: TGTGCCAGCAGCGCCAGGACAGGGTTTGAAGCTTTCTTT. Translated, it gives CASSARTGFEAFF.

This clone was recorded once. This chain links TRBV27 with TRBJ1-3, with a tentative D call TRBD1 (6 bases). This CDR3 contains 14 residues. The V gene lost 4 bases and the J gene lost 0 bases, with 7 bases spanning the gap. The germline gives CDR1 MNHEY, CDR2 SMNVEV (reference sequence). The CDR3 protein is CASSSQGSGNTIYF. The CDR3 DNA follows: TGTGCCAGCAGTTCACAGGGCTCTGGAAACACCATATATTTT.

In this sample, this clone turned up once. The rearrangement joins TRBV29-1 to TRBJ2-5; tentative D call: TRBD2 (7 bases). CDR3 length equals 16 residues. Trimming took 0 bases from V and 2 from J, leaving 16 bases between them. The V gene's germline CDR1 is SQVTM and CDR2 ANQGSEA. CDR3 in amino acids: CSVEDLRGARQETQYF. The CDR3 DNA sequence: TGCAGCGTTGAAGATTTACGGGGGGCCCGACAAGAGACCCAGTACTTC.

This sequence joins TRBV30 and TRBJ1-2; D not resolved. V was trimmed by 2 bases and J by 2 bases, leaving 12 bases between them. Germline V CDR1 and CDR2: GTSNPN, SVGIG (reference sequence). The CDR3 runs 14 residues. As DNA, the CDR3 is TGTGCCTGGAGTCTTCCCCCAGCGAACTATGGCTACACCTTC. Residues: CAWSLPPANYGYTF. Full variable domain (remainder filled in from reference TRBV30 and TRBJ1-2): SQTIHQWPATLVQPVGSPLSLECTVEGTSNPNLYWYRQAAGRGLQLLFYSVGIGQISSEVPQNLSASRPQDRQFILSSKKLLLSDSGFYLCAWSLPPANYGYTFGSGTRLTVV.